A single sample gave rise to the 4 T cell receptor beta chains below, sequenced in a study of T cells in Graves' hyperthyroidism and ophthalmopathy. TCR beta CDR3 region amplification was performed from RNA transcripts. RT-PCR in the first round (using the HTBI primer set) targeted the TCR CDR3. TCRdb re-analysed the multiplex PCR reads in MiXCR, keeping a single row per CDR3 protein. The data show hundreds of thousands of distinct CDR3 sequences, just under 20% seen once. Sample: blood. These receptors all come from a man aged 40-50 years with Graves' ophthalmopathy.

This clonotype has more than one count but fewer than ten. The chain has TRBV20-1 and TRBJ2-7, with a tentative D call TRBD2 (5 bases). The V end lost 6 bases, the J end lost 2 bases, and 17 bases lay between the germline ends. CDR1 and CDR2 (germline): DFQATT, SNEGSKA (reference sequence). This CDR3 spans 14 amino acids. The CDR3 DNA reads as TGCAGTGCCAACCCCCCTTTCGGGGCCTACGAGCAGTACTTC. It yields the protein CSANPPFGAYEQYF.

This clonotype was seen at least ten times. The J gene is TRBJ2-1, the V gene TRBV5-6, with 7 bases that match TRBD1. The CDR3 runs to 13 residues. Germline V gene lookup returns CDR1 SGHDT and CDR2 YYEEEE. V shed 3 bases, J shed 5 bases, and the junction held 2 bases outside the gene matches. The CDR3 region is CASSSGQNNEQFF. CDR3 in DNA: TGTGCCAGCAGCTCGGGACAGAACAATGAGCAGTTCTTC.

This clonotype has just a few counts. The chain is built from TRBV3-1 and TRBJ1-2; tentative D call: TRBD1 (5 bases). This CDR3 spans 14 amino acids. Germline loops: CDR1 LGHDT, CDR2 YNNKEL (reference sequence). V was cut by 0 bases and J by 7 bases, with 12 bases left in between. The CDR3 here is CASSQDGNQGGYTF. The DNA for the CDR3 is TGTGCCAGCAGCCAAGACGGTAACCAGGGTGGCTACACCTTC. Variable domain in full (rest from reference TRBV3-1 and TRBJ1-2): DTAVSQTPKYLVTQMGNDKSIKCEQNLGHDTMYWYKQDSKKFLKIMFSYNNKELIINETVPNRFSPKSPDKAHLNLHINSLELGDSAVYFCASSQDGNQGGYTFGSGTRLTVV.

CDR3 loop: CASSHGGPPEAFF. The CDR3 coding sequence is TGTGCCAGCAGCCACGGGGGTCCCCCTGAAGCTTTCTTT. The chain couples TRBV14 to TRBJ1-1; tentative D call: TRBD1 (5 bases). Trimming took off 3 bases at V and 6 bases at J, with 11 bases between the two ends. This CDR3 is 13 amino acids long. Looked up from germline, CDR1 is SGHDN and CDR2 is FVKESK.